This T cell receptor (beta chain) was recovered during a study of blood T cell repertoires in COVID-19. Study summary: The samples span acute and convalescent COVID-19 from the United States, Italy and Spain. PBMCs, B-cell-depleted T cells, or T cells provided the cDNA or gDNA that made up the material.

In the original processing: Amplification of reference gene primers was used by the study to estimate nucleated cell counts. The method was immunoSEQ multiplex PCR; TCRdb's version includes in-frame clones alone and lacks a portion of them. Clone size and V and J calls were adopted from that table, with D and trimming inferred from the DNA. The sample holds approximately 350,000 clones, around 83% seen once. Trimming pared 1 base from V and 5 bases from J, leaving 9 bases between. Germline assignment: CDR1 SGHRS and CDR2 YFSETQ. The CDR3 covers 13 residues. The V call is TRBV5-1, the J call TRBJ1-1; no clear D. Sequencing was carried out using peripheral blood. The sequence was obtained from a man aged 25 to 45 with active or convalescent COVID-19. In nucleotides, the CDR3 is TGCGCCAGCAGCTTGTTGAGCAGGACTGAAGCTTTCTTT. It specifies CASSLLSRTEAFF.